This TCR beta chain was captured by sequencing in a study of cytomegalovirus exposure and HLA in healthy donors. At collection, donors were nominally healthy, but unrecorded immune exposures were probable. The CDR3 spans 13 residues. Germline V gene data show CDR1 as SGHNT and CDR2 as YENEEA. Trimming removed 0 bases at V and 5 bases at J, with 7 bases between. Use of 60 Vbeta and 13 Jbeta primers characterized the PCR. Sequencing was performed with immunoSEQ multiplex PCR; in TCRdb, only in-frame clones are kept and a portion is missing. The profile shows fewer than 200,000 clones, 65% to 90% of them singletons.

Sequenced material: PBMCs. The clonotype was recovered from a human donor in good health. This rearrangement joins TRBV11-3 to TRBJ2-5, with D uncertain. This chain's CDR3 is CASSLDLSETQYF. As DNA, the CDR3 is TGTGCCAGCAGCTTAGATCTATCGGAGACCCAGTACTTC.